The rows below give T cell receptor beta chains drawn from one sample of a study of immune reconstitution after stem cell transplant in scleroderma. TCRdb ran MiXCR on the RT-PCR reads and lists one entry per CDR3 protein. The sample has about 2,300 distinct CDR3 sequences; 6.4% are singletons. This sample was taken before or after autologous hematopoietic stem cell transplantation (not recorded which). All receptors come from a female donor with systemic sclerosis. Each CDR3 is given with its conserved first and last residue. D genes are given only for firm matches. Not all rows give a size; the values are once, few, many and, for expanded clones, a class.

size	length	J	V	D	DNA	CDR3
medium-sized	13	TRBJ2-7	TRBV20-1	-	TGCAGTGCTAGGGATCCGTCGAGGGATAGCGCGCTCTTC	CSARDPSRDSALF
-	15	TRBJ2-7	TRBV7-6	-	TGTGCCAGCAGCTTAGCGTCCGAGGGGACCGGCGAGCAGTACTTC	CASSLASEGTGEQYF
-	18	TRBJ1-1	TRBV5-1	-	TGCGCCAGCAGCTTGGAGAGCGGCACCGGGGCGGGTAACACTGAAGCTTTCTTT	CASSLESGTGAGNTEAFF
-	14	TRBJ2-1	TRBV12-3/TRBV12-4	TRBD2	TGTGCCAGCAGTTTTTTTAGCGGGAGCAATGAGCAGTTCTTC	CASSFFSGSNEQFF
medium-sized	14	TRBJ2-7	TRBV20-1	-	TGCAGTGCTAGAGATGTGCGGGGTTCCTACGAGCAGTACTTC	CSARDVRGSYEQYF
few	13	TRBJ2-7	TRBV10-3	-	TGTGCCATCAGTGAATCTGCGGAGTACGAGCAGTACTTC	CAISESAEYEQYF
-	14	TRBJ2-5	TRBV20-1	-	TGCAGTGCTAGCCCCGGCAAGCCCCAAGAGACCCAGTACTTC	CSASPGKPQETQYF
large	15	TRBJ2-1	TRBV5-5	TRBD1	TGTGCCAGCAGCCTTCTGGGACAGGGGTTTAGTGAGCAGTTCTTC	CASSLLGQGFSEQFF
medium-sized	18	TRBJ1-3	TRBV2	TRBD1	TGTGCCAGCAGTGACCAAAGGGGACAGTTTCTCTCTGGAAACACCATATATTTT	CASSDQRGQFLSGNTIYF
medium-sized	15	TRBJ1-1	TRBV28	TRBD1	TGTGCCAGCAGTTCGGCACAGGGGGCAGACACTGAAGCTTTCTTT	CASSSAQGADTEAFF
-	16	TRBJ1-1	TRBV5-1	-	TGCGCCAGCAGCCCCAACGCCGGGGTCAAGAACACTGAAGCTTTCTTT	CASSPNAGVKNTEAFF
-	14	TRBJ1-5	TRBV6-5	TRBD1	TGTGCCAGCAGGGGGACAGGGGCTAATCAGCCCCAGCATTTT	CASRGTGANQPQHF
medium-sized	14	TRBJ1-5	TRBV20-1	-	TGCAGTGCTAGCAAATCTGGTAGCAATCAGCCCCAGCATTTT	CSASKSGSNQPQHF
-	16	TRBJ2-6	TRBV5-1	-	TGCGCCAGCAGCGTCCTACGAAGAACTGGGGCCAACGTCCTGACTTTC	CASSVLRRTGANVLTF